This T cell receptor beta chain derives from a study of long-term antiretroviral therapy in people with HIV. Survey-level resolution applied to immunoSEQ assay v3.0. Profiled with immunoSEQ multiplex PCR; TCRdb holds only in-frame clones, not every one. The sample consists of more than 35,000 clones, roughly 95% of them appearing once. The CDR3 is 11 amino acids. CDR1 is SGHTS, CDR2 YDEGEE, per germline. The V and J ends lost 2 bases and 7 bases respectively, with 4 bases between them. The material sequenced was unsorted PBMCs, taken 3.7 years after starting antiretroviral therapy. The V gene is TRBV5-8, the J gene TRBJ1-5; D call uncertain. The source is a woman in her forties or fifties with HIV. The CDR3 sequence is CASSLLQPQHF. DNA of the CDR3: TGTGCCAGCAGCTTATTGCAGCCCCAGCATTTT. The full variable domain, in which reference TRBV5-8 and TRBJ1-5 provide the parts outside the CDR3, is EAGVTQSPTHLIKTRGQQATLRCSPISGHTSVYWYQQALGLGLQFLLWYDEGEERNRGNFPPRFSGRQFPNYSSELNVNALELEDSALYLCASSLLQPQHFGDGTRLSIL.